This T cell receptor beta chain was documented in a study of blood T cell repertoires in COVID-19. The wider study: PBMCs, B-cell-depleted T cells, or T cells provided the cDNA or gDNA that made up the material.

Clones were sequenced by immunoSEQ multiplex PCR, and TCRdb holds only the in-frame ones, with some missing. The table has approximately 140,000 clones, 80% seen once; the top ten hold roughly 13%. Looked up from germline, CDR1 is MNHEY and CDR2 is SVGAGI. The CDR3 has 13 residues. Deletions cut 7 bases from V and 2 bases from J, with 11 bases between. What was sequenced was peripheral blood. The source is a man in his sixties with active or convalescent COVID-19. This chain connects TRBV6-5 to TRBJ1-1, with D tentatively TRBD1 (5 bases). The CDR3 sequence is CASIRRGNTEAFF. The CDR3 DNA follows: TGTGCCAGCATAAGGAGGGGAAACACTGAAGCTTTCTTT.